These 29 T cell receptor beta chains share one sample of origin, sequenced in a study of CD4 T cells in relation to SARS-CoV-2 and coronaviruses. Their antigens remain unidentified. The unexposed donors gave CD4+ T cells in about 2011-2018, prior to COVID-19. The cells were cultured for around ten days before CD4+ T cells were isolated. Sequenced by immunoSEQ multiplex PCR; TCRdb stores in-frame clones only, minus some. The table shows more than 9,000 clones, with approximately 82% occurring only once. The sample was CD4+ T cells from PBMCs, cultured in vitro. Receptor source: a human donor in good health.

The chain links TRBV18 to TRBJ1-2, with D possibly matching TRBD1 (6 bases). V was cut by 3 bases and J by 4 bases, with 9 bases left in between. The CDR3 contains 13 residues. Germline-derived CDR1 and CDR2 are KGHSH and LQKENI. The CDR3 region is CASSPLQGYGYTF. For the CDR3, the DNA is TGTGCCAGCTCACCCCTACAGGGCTATGGCTACACCTTC.

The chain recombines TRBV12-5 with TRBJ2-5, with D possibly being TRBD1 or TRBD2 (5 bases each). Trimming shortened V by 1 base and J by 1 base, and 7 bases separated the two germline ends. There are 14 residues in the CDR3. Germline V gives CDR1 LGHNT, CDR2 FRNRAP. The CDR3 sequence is CASGLEGTQETQYF. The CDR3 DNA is TGTGCTAGTGGTTTGGAAGGGACCCAAGAGACCCAGTACTTC. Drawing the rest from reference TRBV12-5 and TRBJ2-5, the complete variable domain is DARVTQTPRHKVTEMGQEVTMRCQPILGHNTVFWYRQTMMQGLELLAYFRNRAPLDDSGMPKDRFSAEMPDATLATLKIQPSEPRDSAVYFCASGLEGTQETQYFGPGTRLLVL.

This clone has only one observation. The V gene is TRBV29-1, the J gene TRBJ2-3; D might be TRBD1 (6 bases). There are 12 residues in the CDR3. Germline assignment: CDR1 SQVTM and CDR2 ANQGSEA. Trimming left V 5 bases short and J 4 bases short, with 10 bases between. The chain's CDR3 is CSVTTGSDTQYF. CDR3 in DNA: TGCAGCGTTACTACAGGGTCAGATACGCAGTATTTT.

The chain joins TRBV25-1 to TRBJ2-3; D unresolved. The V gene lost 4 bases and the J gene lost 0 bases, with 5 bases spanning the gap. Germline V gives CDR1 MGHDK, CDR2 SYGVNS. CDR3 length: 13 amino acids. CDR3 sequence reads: CASSVASTDTQYF. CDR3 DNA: TGTGCCAGCAGTGTTGCTAGCACAGATACGCAGTATTTT. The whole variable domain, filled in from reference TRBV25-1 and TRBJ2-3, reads EADIYQTPRYLVIGTGKKITLECSQTMGHDKMYWYQQDPGMELHLIHYSYGVNSTEKGDLSSESTVSRIRTEHFPLTLESARPSHTSQYLCASSVASTDTQYFGPGTRLTVL.

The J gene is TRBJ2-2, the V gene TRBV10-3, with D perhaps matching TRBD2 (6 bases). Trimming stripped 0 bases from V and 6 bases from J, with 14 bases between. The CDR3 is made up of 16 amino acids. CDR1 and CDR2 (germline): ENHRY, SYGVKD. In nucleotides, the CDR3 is TGTGCCATCAGTGAGTCCGCCGTCCGGGGGTCCGGGGAGCTGTTTTTT. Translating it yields CAISESAVRGSGELFF.

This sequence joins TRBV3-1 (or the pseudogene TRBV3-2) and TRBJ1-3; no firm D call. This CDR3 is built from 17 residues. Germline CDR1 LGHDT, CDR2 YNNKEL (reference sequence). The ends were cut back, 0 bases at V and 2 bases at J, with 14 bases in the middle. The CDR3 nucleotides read TGTGCCAGCAGCCAAGATGAAGTATACGGGACTGGAAACACCATATATTTT. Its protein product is CASSQDEVYGTGNTIYF.

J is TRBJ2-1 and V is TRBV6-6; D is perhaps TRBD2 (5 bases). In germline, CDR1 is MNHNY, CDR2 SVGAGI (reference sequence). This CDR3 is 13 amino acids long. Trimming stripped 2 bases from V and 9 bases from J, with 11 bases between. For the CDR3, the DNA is TGTGCCAGCAGTTACGGGCTAGCCAGTGAGCAGTTCTTC. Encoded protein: CASSYGLASEQFF.

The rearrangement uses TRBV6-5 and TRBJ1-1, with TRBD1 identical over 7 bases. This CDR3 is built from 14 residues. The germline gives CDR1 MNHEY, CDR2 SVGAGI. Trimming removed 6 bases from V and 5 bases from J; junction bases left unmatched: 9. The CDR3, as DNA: TGTGCCAGCAGACTCGGCCAGGGGGTAACTGAAGCTTTCTTT. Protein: CASRLGQGVTEAFF.

CDR3 coding DNA: TGTGCCAGCAGTTTGTCCATCGGACGTAACACCATATATTTT. Protein product: CASSLSIGRNTIYF. V usage is TRBV28 and J usage is TRBJ1-3; unclear D gene. CDR1 MDHEN and CDR2 SYDVKM come from the germline V gene. V dropped 3 bases and J dropped 7 bases, with 13 bases sitting between them. The length of the CDR3 is 14 residues.

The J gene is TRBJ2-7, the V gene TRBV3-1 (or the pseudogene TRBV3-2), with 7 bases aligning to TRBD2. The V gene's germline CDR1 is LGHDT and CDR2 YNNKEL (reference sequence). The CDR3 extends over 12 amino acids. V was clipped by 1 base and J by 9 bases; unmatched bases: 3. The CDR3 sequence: CASSQGPGGQYF. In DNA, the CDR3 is TGTGCCAGCAGCCAAGGGCCGGGAGGGCAGTACTTC.

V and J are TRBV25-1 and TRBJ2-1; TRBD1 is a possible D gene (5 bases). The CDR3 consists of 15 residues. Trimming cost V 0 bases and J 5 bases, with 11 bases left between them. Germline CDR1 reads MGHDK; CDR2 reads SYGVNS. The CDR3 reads CASSEYGATNNEQFF. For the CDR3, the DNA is TGTGCCAGCAGTGAATATGGGGCTACCAACAATGAGCAGTTCTTC.

The CDR3 bases are TGTGCCACCAGTGGGCAGGGGGCCATAGCCAAAAACATTCAGTACTTC. This sequence encodes CATSGQGAIAKNIQYF. This rearrangement joins TRBV24-1 to TRBJ2-4; TRBD1 aligns across 8 bases. The CDR3 sequence is 16 residues long. V lost 5 bases to trimming and J lost 0 bases; unmatched junction nucleotides: 5. Germline V gene sequence: CDR1 KGHDR, CDR2 SFDVKD.

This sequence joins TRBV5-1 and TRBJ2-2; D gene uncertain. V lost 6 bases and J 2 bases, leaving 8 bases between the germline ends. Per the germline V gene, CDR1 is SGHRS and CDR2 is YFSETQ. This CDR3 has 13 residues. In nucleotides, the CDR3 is TGCGCCAGCAAATCCGAAAACACCGGGGAGCTGTTTTTT. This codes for CASKSENTGELFF. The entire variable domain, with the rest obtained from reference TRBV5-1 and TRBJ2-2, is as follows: KAGVTQTPRYLIKTRGQQVTLSCSPISGHRSVSWYQQTPGQGLQFLFEYFSETQRNKGNFPGRFSGRQFSNSRSEMNVSTLELGDSALYLCASKSENTGELFFGEGSRLTVL.

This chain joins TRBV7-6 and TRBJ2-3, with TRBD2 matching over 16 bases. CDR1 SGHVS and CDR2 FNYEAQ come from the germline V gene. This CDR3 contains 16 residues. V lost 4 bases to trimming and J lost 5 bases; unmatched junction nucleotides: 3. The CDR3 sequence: CASSSGTSGGVDTQYF. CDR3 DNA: TGTGCCAGCAGCTCGGGGACTAGCGGGGGGGTAGATACGCAGTATTTT.

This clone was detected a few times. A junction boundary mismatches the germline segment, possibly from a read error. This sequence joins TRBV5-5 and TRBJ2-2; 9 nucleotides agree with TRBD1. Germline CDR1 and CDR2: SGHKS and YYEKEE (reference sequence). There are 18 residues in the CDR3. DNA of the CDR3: TGTGCCAGCAGCTCAACACTAACCGGGACAGGGAACCCCGGGGAGCTGTTTTTT. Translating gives CASSSTLTGTGNPGELFF.

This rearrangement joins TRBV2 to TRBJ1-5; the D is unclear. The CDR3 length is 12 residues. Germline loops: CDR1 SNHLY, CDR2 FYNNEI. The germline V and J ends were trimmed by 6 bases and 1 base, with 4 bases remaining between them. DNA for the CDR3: TGTGCCAGCAGAGAAAGCAATCAGCCCCAGCATTTT. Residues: CASRESNQPQHF.

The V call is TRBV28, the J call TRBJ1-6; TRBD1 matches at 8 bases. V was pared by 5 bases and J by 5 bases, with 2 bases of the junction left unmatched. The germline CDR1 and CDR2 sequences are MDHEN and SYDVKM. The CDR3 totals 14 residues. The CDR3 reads CASSQTGDNSPLHF. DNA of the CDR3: TGTGCCAGCAGTCAGACAGGGGATAATTCACCCCTCCACTTT.

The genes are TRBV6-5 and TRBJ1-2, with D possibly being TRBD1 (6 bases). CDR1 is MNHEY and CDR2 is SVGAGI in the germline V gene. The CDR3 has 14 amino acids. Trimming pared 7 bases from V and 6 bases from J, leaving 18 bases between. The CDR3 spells CASTLTGGGDGYTF. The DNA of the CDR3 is TGTGCCAGCACACTCACGGGGGGGGGCGATGGCTACACCTTC.

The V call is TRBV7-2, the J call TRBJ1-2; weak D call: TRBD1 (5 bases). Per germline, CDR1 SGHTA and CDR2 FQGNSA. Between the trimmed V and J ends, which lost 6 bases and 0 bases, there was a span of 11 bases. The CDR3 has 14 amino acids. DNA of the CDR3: TGTGCCAGCAGTAGGGGTATAGCTAACTATGGCTACACCTTC. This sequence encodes CASSRGIANYGYTF.

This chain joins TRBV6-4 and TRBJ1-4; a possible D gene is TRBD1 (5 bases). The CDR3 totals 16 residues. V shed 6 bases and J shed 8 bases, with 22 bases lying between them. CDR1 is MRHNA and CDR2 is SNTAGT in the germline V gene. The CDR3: CASSGRWGLYGEKLFF. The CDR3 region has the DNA TGTGCCAGCAGCGGGCGTTGGGGGTTATATGGGGAAAAACTGTTTTTT.

The CDR3 DNA reads as TGTGCCAGCTCACCAAGTTGGGGACAGGGAATCTACGAGCAGTACTTC. Encoded protein: CASSPSWGQGIYEQYF. This sequence joins TRBV18 and TRBJ2-7; 9 bases line up with TRBD1. Germline V lookup: CDR1 KGHSH, CDR2 LQKENI. The CDR3 length is 16 residues. V dropped 2 bases and J dropped 3; count of bases not matched to a gene: 8.

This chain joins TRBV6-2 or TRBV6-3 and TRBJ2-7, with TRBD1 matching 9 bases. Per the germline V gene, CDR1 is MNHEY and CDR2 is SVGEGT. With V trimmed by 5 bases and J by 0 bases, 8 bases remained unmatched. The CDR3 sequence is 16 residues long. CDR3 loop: CASSTAPGQGSYEQYF. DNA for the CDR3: TGTGCCAGCAGTACCGCGCCGGGACAGGGCTCCTACGAGCAGTACTTC.

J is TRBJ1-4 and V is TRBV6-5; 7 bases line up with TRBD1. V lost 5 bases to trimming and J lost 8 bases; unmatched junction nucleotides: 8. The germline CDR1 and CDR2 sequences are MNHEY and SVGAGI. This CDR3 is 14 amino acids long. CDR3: CASSTGTVGEKLFF. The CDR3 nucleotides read TGTGCCAGCAGTACCGGGACAGTTGGGGAAAAACTGTTTTTT.

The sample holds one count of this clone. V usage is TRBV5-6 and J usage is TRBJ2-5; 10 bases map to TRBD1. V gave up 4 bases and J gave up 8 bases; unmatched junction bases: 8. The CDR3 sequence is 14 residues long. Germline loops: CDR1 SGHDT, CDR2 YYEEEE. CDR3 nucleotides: TGTGCCAGCAGCATGGGGACAGGGGTCGAAACCCAGTACTTC. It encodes CASSMGTGVETQYF. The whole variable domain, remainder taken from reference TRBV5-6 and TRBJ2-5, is DAGVTQSPTHLIKTRGQQVTLRCSPKSGHDTVSWYQQALGQGPQFIFQYYEEEERQRGNFPDRFSGHQFPNYSSELNVNALLLGDSALYLCASSMGTGVETQYFGPGTRLLVL.

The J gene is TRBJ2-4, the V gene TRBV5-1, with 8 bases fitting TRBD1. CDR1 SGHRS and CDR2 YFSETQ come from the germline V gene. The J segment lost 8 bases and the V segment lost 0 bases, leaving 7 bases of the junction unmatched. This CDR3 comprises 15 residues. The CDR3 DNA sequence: TGCGCCAGCAGCTTGGCAGGGGGCGGCACGGACATTCAGTACTTC. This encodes CASSLAGGGTDIQYF.

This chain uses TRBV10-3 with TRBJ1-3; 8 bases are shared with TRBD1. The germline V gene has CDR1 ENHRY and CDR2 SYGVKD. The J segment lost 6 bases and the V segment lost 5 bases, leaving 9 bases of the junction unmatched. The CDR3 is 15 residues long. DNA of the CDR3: TGTGCCATCAGTCCGGCAGGGGGCTTTGAAAACACCATATATTTT. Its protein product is CAISPAGGFENTIYF.

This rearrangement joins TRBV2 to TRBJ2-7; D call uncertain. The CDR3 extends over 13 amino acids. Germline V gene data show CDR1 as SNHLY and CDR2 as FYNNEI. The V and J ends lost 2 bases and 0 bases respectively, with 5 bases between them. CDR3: CASSEMSSYEQYF. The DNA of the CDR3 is TGTGCCAGCAGTGAAATGAGCTCCTACGAGCAGTACTTC.

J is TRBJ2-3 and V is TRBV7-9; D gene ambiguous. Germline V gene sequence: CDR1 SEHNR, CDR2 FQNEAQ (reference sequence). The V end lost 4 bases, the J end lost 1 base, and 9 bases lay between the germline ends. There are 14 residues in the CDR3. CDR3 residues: CASSSQVGTDTQYF. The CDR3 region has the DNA TGTGCCAGCAGCTCCCAAGTGGGCACAGATACGCAGTATTTT. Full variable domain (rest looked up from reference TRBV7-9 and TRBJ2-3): DTGVSQNPRHKITKRGQNVTFRCDPISEHNRLYWYRQTLGQGPEFLTYFQNEAQLEKSRLLSDRFSAERPKGSFSTLEIQRTEQGDSAMYLCASSSQVGTDTQYFGPGTRLTVL.

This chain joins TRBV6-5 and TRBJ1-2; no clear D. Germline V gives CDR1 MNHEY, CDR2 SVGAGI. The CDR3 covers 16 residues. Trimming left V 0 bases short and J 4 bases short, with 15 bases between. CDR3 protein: CASSYSRGRSVYGYTF. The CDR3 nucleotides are TGTGCCAGCAGTTACTCCCGCGGCAGGTCCGTCTATGGCTACACCTTC.